These T cell receptor beta chains were read from a single sample in a study of Graves' ophthalmopathy and Graves' hyperthyroidism. TCRdb reanalysed the multiplex PCR reads using MiXCR and keeps one entry per CDR3 protein. The sample lists around 1.1 million distinct CDR3 sequences; 35% to 45% were seen once. Sequencing was done on a sample of peripheral blood or thyroid tissue (not recorded which). Receptors were obtained from an adult man with Graves' hyperthyroidism. CDR3s include the opening cysteine and the closing phenylalanine or tryptophan. The D gene is left open where the match is weak. A row's size may be missing; if present it is once, few, many or a size class.

>many|.|TRBV7-9
CASSLGPENQPQHF
>many|TRBD1|TRBV4-2
CASSQNPGQDSYEQYF
>.|TRBD1|TRBV12-3/TRBV12-4
CASSPQPGTALGAFF
>.|.|TRBV29-1
CSVSRTLYEQYF
>many|.|TRBV19
CASSISASMNTEAFF
>.|TRBD1|TRBV28
CASTPGGDGKAFF
>many|.|TRBV20-1
CSASAETQYF
>few|.|TRBV20-1
CSAPQRGSGYSNQPQHF
>.|TRBD1|TRBV5-1
CASSLGDRTDNQPLHF
>few|.|TRBV6-5
CASSYGNSYEQYF
>.|TRBD2|TRBV7-9
CASSPDPGLAAYEQYF
>.|TRBD2|TRBV7-6
CASSPQPSGISYEQYF
>.|.|TRBV25-1
CASSSNGEALYYGYTF
>.|TRBD1|TRBV11-3
CASSSTGGAEAFF
>many|.|TRBV20-1
CSADDRPTNYGYTF
>.|.|TRBV11-2
CASSVEGQGGTGELFF
>.|.|TRBV10-3
CASQSSNQPQHF
>many|.|TRBV5-1
CASSLTGDTGELFF
>.|TRBD2|TRBV25-1
CASSESRLARTYEQYF
>.|.|TRBV9
CASSPEWDNSYEQYF
>.|.|TRBV25-1
CASSERRGRPTAFF
>.|.|TRBV25-1
CASSEEGWGTEAFF
>many|TRBD1|TRBV29-1
CSSDPQGFPYEQYF
>.|.|TRBV6-1
CASSPVGLGQYF
>.|TRBD1|TRBV15
CATSLNRGYEQYF
>.|.|TRBV7-9
CASSLRREGAYEHF
>.|.|TRBV18
CASSPYGGYGYTF
>.|.|TRBV7-9
CAGSFGDRHEQYF
>.|.|TRBV7-8
CASSVWGEGELFF
>.|.|TRBV29-1
CSVAPDQETQHF
>.|.|TRBV27
CASSALGEGYNQPQHF
>.|TRBD1|TRBV5-1
CASSADRGRDEKLFF
>many|.|TRBV2
CASSGTTSNEKLFF
>many|TRBD1|TRBV9
CASSPRLQGSEQYF
>few|.|TRBV19
CASSGQTGAFF
>many|TRBD1|TRBV29-1
CSGTGEREAFF
>.|TRBD2|TRBV4-1
CASSQGGAGGLRETQYF
>many|.|TRBV7-2
CASSLGQDPREKLFF
>many|.|TRBV20-1
CSAQFYGGLLNTEAFF
>few|.|TRBV28
CASSLGRVPQPQHF
>few|.|TRBV10-3
CAISEGAPNTGELFF
>once|TRBD1|TRBV10-3
CASSPWGAGGLSHEQYF
>many|.|TRBV6-4
CASSVQASYNSPLHF
>few|.|TRBV7-2
CASSLLRDTQYF
>.|.|TRBV2
CASSYPSSGADVLTF